The T cell receptor beta chain under discussion was sequenced for a study of blood T cells in healthy people across ages. There are a few counts of this clonotype. The authors ran a second PCR of about 7 to 12 cycles using a sample-barcoded 5' primer and a J-beta primer mix. Each CDR3 protein gets one entry after TCRdb re-called the 5' RACE reads with MiXCR. The sample lists 660,000 or so distinct CDR3 sequences; 45% to 65% were seen once. The specimen sequenced was blood. This TCR derives from a man aged 55 to 69 in good health.

For the CDR3, the DNA is TGTGCCAGCAGCCCCCCTGAGGTGACCACCTCCTACGAGCAGTACTTC. Translating it yields CASSPPEVTTSYEQYF. V gene TRBV7-9 combines with J gene TRBJ2-7, with no clear D. V lost 5 bases and J 0 bases, leaving 17 bases between the germline ends. CDR3 length: 16 residues. Germline V gene data show CDR1 as SEHNR and CDR2 as FQNEAQ (reference sequence). The full variable domain, its missing parts supplied by reference TRBV7-9 and TRBJ2-7, is DTGVSQNPRHKITKRGQNVTFRCDPISEHNRLYWYRQTLGQGPEFLTYFQNEAQLEKSRLLSDRFSAERPKGSFSTLEIQRTEQGDSAMYLCASSPPEVTTSYEQYFGPGTRLTVT.